What follows are 6 T cell receptor beta chains derived from one specimen sequenced in a study of CD8 T cells in Susac syndrome. The RNA, about 0.45 to 1 ug, was put through reverse transcription using random hexamers. MiXCR was run by TCRdb on the immunoSEQ multiplex PCR reads, yielding one entry per CDR3 protein. The sample records just over 150,000 distinct CDR3 sequences, nearly 97% being singletons. The sequencing input was CD8+ T cells from PBMCs. All receptors derive from a human donor with multiple sclerosis.

V usage is TRBV6-2 or TRBV6-3 and J usage is TRBJ2-7; either TRBD1 or TRBD2 may supply D (5 bases each). This CDR3 has 16 amino acids. V was trimmed by 5 bases and J by 4 bases, leaving 21 bases between them. Germline V gene data show CDR1 as MNHEY and CDR2 as SVGEGT. As DNA, the CDR3 is TGTGCCAGCAGTCACGTCGGTGGGACCCGAGCTTACGAGCAGTACGTC. Translation gives CASSHVGGTRAYEQYV.

This clonotype occurred once. The rearrangement uses TRBV27 and TRBJ2-7; 7 bases are shared with TRBD1. Germline V gives CDR1 MNHEY, CDR2 SMNVEV (reference sequence). V lost 5 bases, J lost 3 bases, and 7 bases stayed unmatched. The CDR3 runs 14 residues. CDR3: CASSTRQGHYEQYV. CDR3 nucleotides: TGTGCCAGCAGTACGCGACAGGGACACTACGAGCAGTACGTC.

V gene TRBV29-1 combines with J gene TRBJ2-2; the D gene is possibly TRBD2 (6 bases). The CDR3 contains 12 residues. V lost 7 bases and J 3 bases, leaving 9 bases between the germline ends. Germline CDR1 SQVTM, CDR2 ANQGSEA. The CDR3 loop reads CSALADTGELFF. CDR3 bases: TGCAGCGCCTTAGCGGACACCGGGGAGCTGTTTTTT.

The chain carries TRBV30 and TRBJ2-7, with D possibly being TRBD1 (6 bases). CDR3 length: 14 residues. Germline V gene data show CDR1 as GTSNPN and CDR2 as SVGIG (reference sequence). The germline V and J ends were trimmed by 0 bases and 2 bases, with 11 bases remaining between them. The CDR3 coding sequence is TGTGCCTGGAGTGTACCGAAGGGGGCCTACGAGCAGTACTTC. The encoded protein is CAWSVPKGAYEQYF.

The gene calls are TRBV19 and TRBJ2-1; 9 nucleotides agree with TRBD2. Germline CDR1 is LNHDA and CDR2 is SQIVND (reference sequence). The length of the CDR3 is 14 residues. The J segment lost 7 bases and the V segment lost 5 bases, leaving 6 bases of the junction unmatched. CDR3 DNA sequence: TGTGCCAGTAGTTGGCTAGCGGGGATAAATGAGCAGTTCTTC. Protein: CASSWLAGINEQFF.

The V call is TRBV5-4, the J call TRBJ1-6, with D possibly matching TRBD1 (5 bases). The CDR3 covers 15 residues. V lost 5 bases and J 1 base, leaving 10 bases between the germline ends. CDR1 is SGHNT and CDR2 is YYREEE in the germline V gene (reference sequence). CDR3 sequence: CASRVWGSYNSPLHF. The DNA for the CDR3 is TGTGCCAGCAGAGTATGGGGGTCCTATAATTCACCCCTCCACTTT.